The present T cell receptor (beta chain) was sequenced within a study of identical twins' blood T cells. As concerns this clonotype: Sequence at one end of the junction differs from germline and may be a read error.

The length of the CDR3 is 14 residues. Germline V gene lookup returns CDR1 SGHRS and CDR2 YFSETQ. Original processing notes: Clonotypes per individual ranged from about 85,000 to nearly 550,000. One entry per CDR3 protein results from TCRdb running MiXCR on the 5' RACE reads. The V and J calls here are based on TCRdb, not the publication. The data hold 300,000 to 450,000 distinct CDR3 sequences, with under 30% observed a single time. Sequencing was done on a sample of PBMCs. The source is a woman aged 18-49 years in good health. J is TRBJ2-3 and V is TRBV5-1, with D hard to call. The DNA of the CDR3 is TGCGCCAGCAGCCCCCTAAACCCCGCAGATACGCAGTGTTTT. Protein: CASSPLNPADTQCF.